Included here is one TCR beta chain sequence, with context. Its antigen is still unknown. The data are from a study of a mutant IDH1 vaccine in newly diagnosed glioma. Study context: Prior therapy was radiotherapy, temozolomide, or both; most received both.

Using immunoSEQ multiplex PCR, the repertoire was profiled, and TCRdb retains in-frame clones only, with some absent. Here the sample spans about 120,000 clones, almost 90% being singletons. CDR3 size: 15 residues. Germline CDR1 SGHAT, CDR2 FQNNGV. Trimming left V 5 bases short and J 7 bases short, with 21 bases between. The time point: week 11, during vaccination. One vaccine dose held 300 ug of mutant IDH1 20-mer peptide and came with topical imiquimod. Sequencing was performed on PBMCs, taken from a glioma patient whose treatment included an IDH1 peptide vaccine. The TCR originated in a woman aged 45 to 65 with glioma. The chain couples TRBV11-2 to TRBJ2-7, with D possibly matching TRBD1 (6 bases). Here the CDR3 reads CASSPIRGRVGEQYF. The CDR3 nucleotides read TGTGCCAGCAGCCCTATCAGGGGCCGCGTGGGAGAGCAGTACTTC.